The 24 T cell receptor beta chains below all came from one sample that was sequenced in a study of blood T cell repertoires in COVID-19. Clones were sequenced by immunoSEQ multiplex PCR, and TCRdb holds only the in-frame ones, with some missing. The repertoire holds 25,000 to 35,000 clones, with approximately 83% as singletons. Sequencing was carried out using peripheral blood. These receptors were obtained from a human donor in a cohort sampled during active COVID-19.

J is TRBJ2-7 and V is TRBV19, with D perhaps TRBD1 (6 bases). The length of the CDR3 is 15 residues. V was shortened by 0 bases and J by 3 bases, with 12 bases between the two germline ends. Germline CDR1 is LNHDA and CDR2 is SQIVND (reference sequence). In DNA form, the CDR3 reads TGTGCCAGTAGTATAGAGATAGGACAGAGCTACGAGCAGTACTTC. It is translated as CASSIEIGQSYEQYF. Using reference TRBV19 and TRBJ2-7 for the parts outside the CDR3, the full variable domain is DGGITQSPKYLFRKEGQNVTLSCEQNLNHDAMYWYRQDPGQGLRLIYYSQIVNDFQKGDIAEGYSVSREKKESFPLTVTSAQKNPTAFYLCASSIEIGQSYEQYFGPGTRLTVT.

The chain joins TRBV19 to TRBJ1-2, with D perhaps matching TRBD1 (6 bases). V was shortened by 4 bases and J by 4 bases, with 13 bases between the two germline ends. There are 14 residues in the CDR3. In germline, CDR1 is LNHDA, CDR2 SQIVND (reference sequence). CDR3 region: CASSTQGIRYGYTF. The DNA for the CDR3 is TGTGCCAGTAGTACACAGGGTATTCGCTATGGCTACACCTTC.

The chain uses TRBV5-3 and TRBJ1-4; D unclear. TRBV5-3 is noted as an ORF with a role that remains uncertain. This CDR3 has 13 amino acids. Trimming took 4 bases from V and 8 from J, leaving 12 bases between them. This CDR3 is CARSRTHQEKLFF. Here the CDR3 DNA reads TGTGCCAGAAGCCGAACCCACCAGGAAAAACTGTTTTTT.

This clone appeared a single time. The chain couples TRBV6-2 or TRBV6-3 to TRBJ1-2; the D is unclear. CDR1 MNHEY and CDR2 SVGEGT come from the germline V gene. The ends were cut back, 0 bases at V and 5 bases at J, with 10 bases in the middle. The CDR3 runs 14 residues. CDR3: CASSYSVGRYGYTF. The CDR3 DNA is TGTGCCAGCAGTTACTCGGTGGGGAGGTATGGCTACACCTTC.

The DNA for the CDR3 is TGTGCCAGCAGCTTAGATCGGGAGACCCAGTACTTC. It is translated as CASSLDRETQYF. This chain joins TRBV7-2 and TRBJ2-5; no clear D. The V gene's germline CDR1 is SGHTA and CDR2 FQGNSA. The CDR3 is 12 residues long. V shed 1 base and J shed 5 bases, with 5 bases lying between them.

Points on this clone: The junction does not match germline at one end; this may be a read error. The genes are TRBV5-4 and TRBJ2-2, with TRBD1 matching over 7 bases. The CDR3 has 15 amino acids. The germline gives CDR1 SGHNT, CDR2 YYREEE (reference sequence). CDR3 coding DNA: TGTGCCAGCAGCTTCCAGGACAGGAACAGCGGGGAGCTGTTTTTT. Amino acids: CASSFQDRNSGELFF.

J is TRBJ2-7 and V is TRBV10-1; TRBD1 is a possible D gene (6 bases). This CDR3 is built from 18 residues. V was pared by 0 bases and J by 1 base, with 19 bases between. Germline V gives CDR1 WNHNN, CDR2 SYGVQD (reference sequence). For the CDR3, the DNA is TGCGCCAGCAGTGAGTCTGGGGGCTACAGGTGCTTTTCCTACGAGCAGTACTTC. Its translation is CASSESGGYRCFSYEQYF.

This clone was seen a handful of times. This rearrangement joins TRBV30 to TRBJ1-1, with D hard to call. V was pared by 0 bases and J by 3 bases, with 5 bases between. The CDR3 consists of 12 residues. CDR1 is GTSNPN and CDR2 is SVGIG in the germline V gene (reference sequence). The CDR3 region is CAWSVRDTEAFF. CDR3 coding DNA: TGTGCCTGGAGTGTGAGAGACACTGAAGCTTTCTTT.

V usage is TRBV7-8 and J usage is TRBJ2-5; TRBD1 aligns across 10 bases. The trim removed 6 bases at V and 5 bases at J, leaving 6 bases unmatched. The CDR3 contains 14 residues. Germline CDR1 reads SGHVS; CDR2 reads FQNEAQ. The CDR3 region is CASRTGTGVETQYF. Written as DNA, the CDR3 is TGTGCCAGCAGAACCGGGACAGGGGTTGAGACCCAGTACTTC.

The J gene is TRBJ1-2, the V gene TRBV18, with 8 bases lining up with TRBD1. The V and J ends lost 7 bases and 3 bases, in that order; junction bases with no gene match: 7. Germline lookup yields CDR1 KGHSH and CDR2 LQKENI. The CDR3 has 14 residues. CDR3 amino acids: CASYQGAGDYGYTF. CDR3 bases: TGTGCCAGCTACCAGGGGGCTGGAGACTATGGCTACACCTTC.

This chain links TRBV5-1 with TRBJ1-2; D remains unclear. The CDR3 consists of 16 residues. Germline V gene lookup returns CDR1 SGHRS and CDR2 YFSETQ. The germline V and J ends were trimmed by 0 bases and 2 bases, with 14 bases remaining between them. The CDR3 region is CASSLAGGFSNYGYTF. The CDR3 nucleotides are TGCGCCAGCAGCTTGGCCGGAGGATTTTCAAACTATGGCTACACCTTC. The full variable domain, its missing parts supplied by reference TRBV5-1 and TRBJ1-2, is KAGVTQTPRYLIKTRGQQVTLSCSPISGHRSVSWYQQTPGQGLQFLFEYFSETQRNKGNFPGRFSGRQFSNSRSEMNVSTLELGDSALYLCASSLAGGFSNYGYTFGSGTRLTVV.

The rearrangement joins TRBV21-1 to TRBJ2-7; TRBD2, the table's D call, was not compared with the DNA. TRBV21-1 is shown as a pseudogene. The CDR3 covers 14 residues. The CDR3 spells CASSKEGGSYEQYF. CDR3 DNA: TGTGCCAGCAGCAAAGAGGGGGGGAGCTACGAGCAGTACTTC.

In nucleotides, the CDR3 is TGTGCCAGCAGCCAAGTGGGGACTAGCGGGGAGACCCAGTACTTC. Residues: CASSQVGTSGETQYF. V is TRBV3-1 (or the pseudogene TRBV3-2) and J is TRBJ2-5; 12 bases map to TRBD2. Germline CDR1 reads LGHDT; CDR2 reads YNNKEL (reference sequence). This CDR3 spans 15 amino acids. Losses at the gene ends were 1 base for V and 5 bases for J; bases not matched to a gene: 2.

The CDR3 region is CASSVSQTFLSTDTQYF. The CDR3 DNA reads TGTGCCAGCAGCGTTTCCCAAACCTTCCTAAGCACAGATACGCAGTATTTT. V is TRBV7-9 and J is TRBJ2-3, with no clear D. Deletions cut 5 bases from V and 0 bases from J, with 18 bases between. From germline, CDR1 is SEHNR and CDR2 FQNEAQ (reference sequence). CDR3 length equals 17 residues.

This clone was observed a handful of times. This chain connects TRBV9 to TRBJ2-4, with D unclear. The germline V and J ends were trimmed by 3 bases and 1 base, with 8 bases remaining between them. Germline V gene lookup returns CDR1 SGDLS and CDR2 YYNGEE. The CDR3 has 14 residues. The CDR3 DNA reads as TGTGCCAGCAGCGGTCGTGCGGCCAAAAACATTCAGTACTTC. Its translation is CASSGRAAKNIQYF.

The rearrangement joins TRBV21-1 to TRBJ1-3. TRBV21-1 constitutes a pseudogene. There are 13 residues in the CDR3. CDR3 bases: TGTGCCAGCCCCAGCTCGGGAGGAAACACCATATATTTT. Amino acid sequence: CASPSSGGNTIYF.

The CDR3 coding sequence is TGTGCCAGCAGGAAAGGCAGGGGGCGAGATCAGCCCCAGCATTTT. It is translated as CASRKGRGRDQPQHF. This chain uses TRBV6-5 with TRBJ1-5; 8 bases line up with TRBD1. The J segment lost 5 bases and the V segment lost 6 bases, leaving 9 bases of the junction unmatched. In germline, CDR1 is MNHEY, CDR2 SVGAGI. The CDR3 spans 15 residues.

V is TRBV4-3 and J is TRBJ2-1; 11 bases are a match to TRBD2. Unmatched junction bases numbered 7, after V lost 4 bases and J lost 8 bases. This CDR3 has 15 amino acids. Germline-derived CDR1 and CDR2 are LGHNA and YSLEER. CDR3 loop: CASSPGIAGGHEQFF. CDR3 nucleotide sequence: TGCGCCAGCAGCCCGGGGATAGCGGGGGGGCATGAGCAGTTCTTC.

V usage is TRBV9 and J usage is TRBJ1-2, with TRBD1 identical over 9 bases. The CDR3 loop spans 15 amino acids. The ends lost 2 bases at V and 4 bases at J; junction bases unmatched: 6. Germline V gives CDR1 SGDLS, CDR2 YYNGEE. CDR3 in DNA: TGTGCCAGCAGCGTGGGGACAGGGCTCCTCTATGGCTACACCTTC. The encoded protein is CASSVGTGLLYGYTF.

This clone was detected once. V is TRBV30 and J is TRBJ1-1; D perhaps matches TRBD1 (6 bases). The germline V and J ends were trimmed by 0 bases and 1 base, with 9 bases remaining between them. The CDR3 is 14 residues long. Germline CDR1 reads GTSNPN; CDR2 reads SVGIG (reference sequence). The CDR3 loop is CAWSVGHWNTEAFF. CDR3 nucleotide sequence: TGTGCCTGGAGTGTGGGACACTGGAACACTGAAGCTTTCTTT.

The V gene is TRBV5-1, the J gene TRBJ1-4, with 7 bases that match TRBD1. V gave up 5 bases and J gave up 8 bases; unmatched junction bases: 9. Germline V CDR1 and CDR2: SGHRS, YFSETQ. The CDR3 runs 14 residues. The CDR3 loop reads CASSTGTEGEKLFF. The CDR3 nucleotides read TGCGCCAGCAGTACCGGGACAGAGGGCGAAAAACTGTTTTTT.

The V and J genes are TRBV27 and TRBJ1-4, with D uncertain. The CDR3 length is 14 residues. CDR1 is MNHEY, CDR2 SMNVEV, per germline (reference sequence). Between the trimmed V and J ends, which lost 5 bases and 0 bases, there was a span of 7 bases. The CDR3 region is CASSQQTTNEKLFF. The CDR3 DNA follows: TGTGCCAGCAGTCAACAGACAACTAATGAAAAACTGTTTTTT. The entire variable domain, with the rest obtained from reference TRBV27 and TRBJ1-4, is as follows: EAQVTQNPRYLITVTGKKLTVTCSQNMNHEYMSWYRQDPGLGLRQIYYSMNVEVTDKGDVPEGYKVSRKEKRNFPLILESPSPNQTSLYFCASSQQTTNEKLFFGSGTQLSVL.

This chain uses TRBV2 with TRBJ1-6, with 8 positions matching TRBD1. The CDR3 is made up of 19 amino acids. The V gene end was trimmed by 11 bases and the J gene end by 5 bases; junction bases not matched to a gene: 23. Germline V lookup: CDR1 SNHLY, CDR2 FYNNEI. The CDR3 region has the DNA TGTGCCCACACCGACGAAGGATCCGCCCCGGGACAGGATAATTCACCCCTCCACTTT. Amino acid sequence: CAHTDEGSAPGQDNSPLHF.

This clone is termed medium-sized. Here the CDR3 DNA reads TGTGCCAGCAGCCCGGATCAGGGATACTACGAGCAGTACTTC. Protein sequence: CASSPDQGYYEQYF. V usage is TRBV5-4 and J usage is TRBJ2-7, with D possibly matching TRBD1 (5 bases). This CDR3 region has 14 residues. Germline V CDR1 and CDR2: SGHNT, YYREEE (reference sequence). Trimming left V 4 bases short and J 3 bases short, with 14 bases between.